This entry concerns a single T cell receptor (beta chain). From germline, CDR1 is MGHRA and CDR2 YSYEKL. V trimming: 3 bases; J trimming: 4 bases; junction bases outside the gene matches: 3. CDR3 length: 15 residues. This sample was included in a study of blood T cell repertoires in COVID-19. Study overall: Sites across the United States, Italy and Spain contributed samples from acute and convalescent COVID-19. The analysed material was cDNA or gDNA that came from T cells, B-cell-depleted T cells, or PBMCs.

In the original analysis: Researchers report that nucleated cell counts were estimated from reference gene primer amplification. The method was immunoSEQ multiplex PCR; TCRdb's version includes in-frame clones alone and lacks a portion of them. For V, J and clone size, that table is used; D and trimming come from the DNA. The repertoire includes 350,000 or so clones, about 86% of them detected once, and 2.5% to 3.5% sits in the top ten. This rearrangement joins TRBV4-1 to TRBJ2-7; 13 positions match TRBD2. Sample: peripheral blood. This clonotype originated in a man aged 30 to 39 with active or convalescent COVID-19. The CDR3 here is CASSQRLAGGYEQYF. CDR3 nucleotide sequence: TGCGCCAGCAGCCAGAGACTAGCGGGAGGATACGAGCAGTACTTC.